This paragraph covers one T cell receptor beta chain sequence. The source of the sample is a study of CD8 T cells in Susac syndrome. About 0.5 to 1 ug RNA was reverse transcribed with random hexamers. Using its own MiXCR run on the immunoSEQ multiplex PCR reads, TCRdb lists one record per CDR3 protein. The sample has some 300,000 distinct CDR3 sequences; approximately 85% are singletons. Germline V gene sequence: CDR1 MDHEN, CDR2 SYDVKM. This CDR3 is built from 14 residues. V trimming: 3 bases; J trimming: 5 bases; junction bases outside the gene matches: 4. TEMRA cells were FACS-enriched, with CD8+ and CD4+ T cells isolated negatively.

The rearrangement joins TRBV28 to TRBJ2-1; 7 bases align to TRBD2. This TCR derives from a human donor with multiple sclerosis. Sequenced material: CD8+ T cells from PBMCs. CDR3: CASSFSGGDNEQFF. Written as DNA, the CDR3 is TGTGCCAGCAGTTTCTCGGGAGGAGACAATGAGCAGTTCTTC.